This TCR beta chain was observed in a study of blood T cell repertoires in COVID-19. Participants' own reports of clinical history determined their cohort assignment. Trimming stripped 6 bases from V and 4 bases from J, with 15 bases between. The CDR3 covers 14 residues. Germline V gives CDR1 SGHTA, CDR2 FQGNSA. Authors' processing steps: Amplification of reference gene primers provided the estimated nucleated cell counts. Libraries were prepared by immunoSEQ multiplex PCR; TCRdb keeps only in-frame clonotypes and omits some of them. V and J calls and clone size follow that table, whereas D and trimming were derived from the DNA. The table includes some 180,000 clones, approximately 80% detected once. There are a few counts of this clone.

Sequencing was performed on PBMCs or T cells enriched from blood (not recorded which). The TCR originated in a man aged 55 to 70 who had been exposed to COVID-19. V and J are TRBV7-2 and TRBJ2-5, with D perhaps TRBD1 (7 bases). Here the CDR3 reads CASRPTGRGETQYF. The DNA of the CDR3 is TGTGCCAGCAGGCCGACAGGGCGGGGAGAGACCCAGTACTTC.